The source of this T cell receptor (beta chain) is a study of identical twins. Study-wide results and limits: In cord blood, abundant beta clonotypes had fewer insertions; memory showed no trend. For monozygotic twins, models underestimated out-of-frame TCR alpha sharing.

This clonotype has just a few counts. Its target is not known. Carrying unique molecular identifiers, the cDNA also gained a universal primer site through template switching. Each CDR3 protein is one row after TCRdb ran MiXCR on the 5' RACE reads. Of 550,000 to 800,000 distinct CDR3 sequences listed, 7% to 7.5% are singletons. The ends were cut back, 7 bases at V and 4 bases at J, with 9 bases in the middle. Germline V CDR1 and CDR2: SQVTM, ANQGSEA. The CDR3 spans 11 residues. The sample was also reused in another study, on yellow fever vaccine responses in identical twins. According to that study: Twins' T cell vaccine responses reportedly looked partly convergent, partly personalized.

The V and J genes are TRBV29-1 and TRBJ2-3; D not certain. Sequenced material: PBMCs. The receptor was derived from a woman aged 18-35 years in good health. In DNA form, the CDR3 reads TGCAGCGGTCAGGACGCAGATACGCAGTATTTT. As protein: CSGQDADTQYF.